This T cell receptor beta chain was captured in a study of blood T cell repertoires in COVID-19. Turning to the study itself: The origin of the acute and convalescent COVID-19 samples was the United States, Italy and Spain.

The CDR3 sequence is 21 residues long. CDR1 and CDR2 from the germline V gene are SGHRS and YFSETQ. With 1 base clipped from V and 0 bases from J, the junction kept 21 bases outside the gene matches. The protocol was immunoSEQ multiplex PCR, while the TCRdb copy is restricted to in-frame clones and leaves out a portion. The table records fewer than 200,000 clones, 82% of them present only once. Seattle participants joined during active infection and were tracked over time. This receptor was identified in a middle-aged woman with COVID-19, enrolled during active disease. The sequencing input was peripheral blood. The chain links TRBV5-1 to TRBJ1-1; 7 bases fit TRBD1. The CDR3 DNA is TGCGCCAGCAGCTTGCCCCTCGGATGGGACAGCCCCGGGGGAATGAACACTGAAGCTTTCTTT. As protein: CASSLPLGWDSPGGMNTEAFF.